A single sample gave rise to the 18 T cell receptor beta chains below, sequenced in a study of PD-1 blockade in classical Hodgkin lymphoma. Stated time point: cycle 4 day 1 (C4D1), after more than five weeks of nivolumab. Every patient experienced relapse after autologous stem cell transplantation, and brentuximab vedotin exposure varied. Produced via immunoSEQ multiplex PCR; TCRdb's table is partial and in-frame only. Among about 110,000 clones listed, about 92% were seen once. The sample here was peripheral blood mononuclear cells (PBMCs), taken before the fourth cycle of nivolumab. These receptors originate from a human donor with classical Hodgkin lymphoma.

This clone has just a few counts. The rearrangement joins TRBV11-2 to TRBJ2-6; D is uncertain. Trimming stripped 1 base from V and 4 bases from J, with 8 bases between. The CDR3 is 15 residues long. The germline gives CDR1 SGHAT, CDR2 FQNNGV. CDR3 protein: CASSLGVWGANVLTF. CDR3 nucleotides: TGTGCCAGCAGCTTAGGGGTATGGGGGGCCAACGTCCTGACTTTC.

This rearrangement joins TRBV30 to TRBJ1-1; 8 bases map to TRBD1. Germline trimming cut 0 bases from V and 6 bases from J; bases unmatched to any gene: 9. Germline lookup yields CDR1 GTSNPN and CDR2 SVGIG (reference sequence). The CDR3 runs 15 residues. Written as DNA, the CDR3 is TGTGCCTGGAGTGTACTAAGGGACAGGACTTCTGAAGCTTTCTTT. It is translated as CAWSVLRDRTSEAFF.

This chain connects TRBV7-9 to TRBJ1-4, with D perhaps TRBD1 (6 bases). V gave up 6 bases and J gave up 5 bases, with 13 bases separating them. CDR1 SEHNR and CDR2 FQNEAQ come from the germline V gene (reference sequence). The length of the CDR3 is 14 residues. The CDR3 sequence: CASSLGQLNEKLFF. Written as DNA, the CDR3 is TGTGCCAGCAGTCTAGGACAGTTAAATGAAAAACTGTTTTTT.

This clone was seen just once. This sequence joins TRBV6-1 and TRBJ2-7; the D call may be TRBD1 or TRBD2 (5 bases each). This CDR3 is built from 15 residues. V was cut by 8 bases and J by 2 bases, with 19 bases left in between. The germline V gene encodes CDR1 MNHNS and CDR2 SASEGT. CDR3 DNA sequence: TGTGCCAGCTATCCCCCCGGGACCCCTACCTACGAGCAGTACTTC. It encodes CASYPPGTPTYEQYF.

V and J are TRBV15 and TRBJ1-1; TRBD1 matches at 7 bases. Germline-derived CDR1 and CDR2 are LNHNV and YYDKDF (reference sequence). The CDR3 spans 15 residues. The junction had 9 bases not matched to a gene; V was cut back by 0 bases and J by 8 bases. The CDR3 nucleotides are TGTGCCACCAGCAGAGAACAAATAAACAGGGGCGAAGCTTTCTTT. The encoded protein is CATSREQINRGEAFF.

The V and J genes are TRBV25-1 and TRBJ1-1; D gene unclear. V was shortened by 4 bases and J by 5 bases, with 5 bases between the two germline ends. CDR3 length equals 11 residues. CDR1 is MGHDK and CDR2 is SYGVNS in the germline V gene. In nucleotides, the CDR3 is TGTGCCAGCAGTGGTGGGACTGAAGCTTTCTTT. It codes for CASSGGTEAFF. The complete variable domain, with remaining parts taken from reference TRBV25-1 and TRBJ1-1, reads EADIYQTPRYLVIGTGKKITLECSQTMGHDKMYWYQQDPGMELHLIHYSYGVNSTEKGDLSSESTVSRIRTEHFPLTLESARPSHTSQYLCASSGGTEAFFGQGTRLTVV.

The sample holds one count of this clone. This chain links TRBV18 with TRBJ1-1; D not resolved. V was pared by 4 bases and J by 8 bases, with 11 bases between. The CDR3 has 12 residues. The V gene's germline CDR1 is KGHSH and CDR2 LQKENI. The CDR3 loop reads CASSLDLGEAFF. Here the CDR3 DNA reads TGTGCCAGCTCACTTGACTTAGGGGAAGCTTTCTTT. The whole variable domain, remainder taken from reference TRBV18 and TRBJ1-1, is NAGVMQNPRHLVRRRGQEARLRCSPMKGHSHVYWYRQLPEEGLKFMVYLQKENIIDESGMPKERFSAEFPKEGPSILRIQQVVRGDSAAYFCASSLDLGEAFFGQGTRLTVV.

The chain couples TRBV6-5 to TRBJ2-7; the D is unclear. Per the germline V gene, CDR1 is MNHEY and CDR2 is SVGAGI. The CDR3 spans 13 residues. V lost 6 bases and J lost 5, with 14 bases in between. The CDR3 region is CASRGWRFDEQYF. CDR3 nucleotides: TGTGCCAGCAGGGGGTGGAGATTCGACGAGCAGTACTTC.

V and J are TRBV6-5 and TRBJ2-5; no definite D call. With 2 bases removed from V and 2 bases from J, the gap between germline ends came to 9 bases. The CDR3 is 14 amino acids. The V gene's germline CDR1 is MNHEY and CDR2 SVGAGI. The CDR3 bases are TGTGCCAGCAGTTACGGACCCCTTCAAGAGACCCAGTACTTC. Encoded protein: CASSYGPLQETQYF.

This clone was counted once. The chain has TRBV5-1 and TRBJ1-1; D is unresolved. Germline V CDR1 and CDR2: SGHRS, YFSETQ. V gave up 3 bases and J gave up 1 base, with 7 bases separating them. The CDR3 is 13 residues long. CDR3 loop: CASSSMGNTEAFF. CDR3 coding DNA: TGCGCCAGCAGCTCGATGGGGAACACTGAAGCTTTCTTT.

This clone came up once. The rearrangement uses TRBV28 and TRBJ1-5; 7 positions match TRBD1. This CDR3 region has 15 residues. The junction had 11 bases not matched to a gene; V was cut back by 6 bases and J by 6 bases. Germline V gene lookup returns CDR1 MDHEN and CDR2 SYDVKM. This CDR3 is CASSRGTDPGQPQHF. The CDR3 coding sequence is TGTGCCAGCAGCCGCGGGACAGACCCTGGTCAGCCCCAGCATTTT. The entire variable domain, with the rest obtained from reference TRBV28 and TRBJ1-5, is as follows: DVKVTQSSRYLVKRTGEKVFLECVQDMDHENMFWYRQDPGLGLRLIYFSYDVKMKEKGDIPEGYSVSREKKERFSLILESASTNQTSMYLCASSRGTDPGQPQHFGDGTRLSIL.

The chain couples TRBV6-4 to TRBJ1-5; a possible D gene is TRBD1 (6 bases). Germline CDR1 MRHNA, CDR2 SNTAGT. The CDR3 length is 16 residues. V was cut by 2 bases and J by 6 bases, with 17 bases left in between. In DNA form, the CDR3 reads TGTGCCAGCAGTGACACCGGGTCAGGGGAGGCTCAGCCCCAGCATTTT. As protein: CASSDTGSGEAQPQHF.

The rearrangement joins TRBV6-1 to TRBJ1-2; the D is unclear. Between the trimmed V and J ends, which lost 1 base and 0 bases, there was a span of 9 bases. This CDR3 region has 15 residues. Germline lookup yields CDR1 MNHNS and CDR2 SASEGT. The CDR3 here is CASSEERGSNYGYTF. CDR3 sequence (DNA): TGTGCCAGCAGTGAAGAAAGAGGTTCTAACTATGGCTACACCTTC.

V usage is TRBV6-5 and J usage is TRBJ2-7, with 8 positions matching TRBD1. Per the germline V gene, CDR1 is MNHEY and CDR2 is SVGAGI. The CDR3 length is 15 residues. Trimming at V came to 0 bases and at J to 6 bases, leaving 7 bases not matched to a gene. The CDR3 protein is CASSYSAGQGSEQYF. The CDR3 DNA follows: TGTGCCAGCAGTTACTCCGCCGGACAGGGTAGCGAGCAGTACTTC.

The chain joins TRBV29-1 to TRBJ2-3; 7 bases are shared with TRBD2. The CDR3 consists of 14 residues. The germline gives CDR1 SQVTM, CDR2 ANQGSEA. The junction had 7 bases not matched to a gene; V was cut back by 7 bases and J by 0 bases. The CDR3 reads CSETLAESTDTQYF. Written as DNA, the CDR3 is TGCAGCGAAACTCTAGCGGAGAGCACAGATACGCAGTATTTT.

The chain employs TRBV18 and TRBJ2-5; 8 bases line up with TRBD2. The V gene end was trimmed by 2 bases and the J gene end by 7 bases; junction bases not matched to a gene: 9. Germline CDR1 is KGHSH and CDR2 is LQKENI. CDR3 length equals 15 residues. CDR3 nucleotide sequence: TGTGCCAGCTCACCAGAAGGAGTGCGGGGGGTGACCCAGTACTTC. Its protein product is CASSPEGVRGVTQYF.

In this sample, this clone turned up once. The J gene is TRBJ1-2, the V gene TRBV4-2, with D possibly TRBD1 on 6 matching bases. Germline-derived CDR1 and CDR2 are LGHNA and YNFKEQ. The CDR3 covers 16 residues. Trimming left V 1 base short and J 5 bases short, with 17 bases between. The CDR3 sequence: CASSQVAGAAFYGYTF. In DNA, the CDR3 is TGTGCCAGCAGCCAAGTCGCAGGGGCCGCCTTTTATGGCTACACCTTC.

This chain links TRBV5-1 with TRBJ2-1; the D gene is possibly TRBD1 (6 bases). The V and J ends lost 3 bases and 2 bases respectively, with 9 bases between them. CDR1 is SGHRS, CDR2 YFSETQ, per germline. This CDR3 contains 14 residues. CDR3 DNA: TGCGCCAGCAGCTGGACAGTTACCTACAATGAGCAGTTCTTC. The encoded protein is CASSWTVTYNEQFF.